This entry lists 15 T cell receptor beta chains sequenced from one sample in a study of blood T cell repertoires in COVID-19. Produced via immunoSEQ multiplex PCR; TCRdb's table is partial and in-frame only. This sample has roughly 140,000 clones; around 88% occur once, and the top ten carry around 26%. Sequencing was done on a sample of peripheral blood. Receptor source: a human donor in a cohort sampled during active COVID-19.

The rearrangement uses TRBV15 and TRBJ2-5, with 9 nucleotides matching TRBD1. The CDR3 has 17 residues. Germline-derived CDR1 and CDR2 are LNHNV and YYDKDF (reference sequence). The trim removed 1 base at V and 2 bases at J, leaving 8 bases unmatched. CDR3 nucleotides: TGTGCCACCAGCAGAGGGGACAGGGTGGGTGGTCAAGAGACCCAGTACTTC. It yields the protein CATSRGDRVGGQETQYF. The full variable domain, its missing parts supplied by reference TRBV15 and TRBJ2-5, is DAMVIQNPRYQVTQFGKPVTLSCSQTLNHNVMYWYQQKSSQAPKLLFHYYDKDFNNEADTPDNFQSRRPNTSFCFLDIRSPGLGDTAMYLCATSRGDRVGGQETQYFGPGTRLLVL.

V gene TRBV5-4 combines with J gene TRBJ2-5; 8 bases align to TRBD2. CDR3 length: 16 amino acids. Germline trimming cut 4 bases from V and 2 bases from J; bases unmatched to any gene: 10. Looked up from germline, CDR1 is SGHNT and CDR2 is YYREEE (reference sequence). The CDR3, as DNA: TGTGCCAGCAGCGAGCTCGGCGGGGGGTTTCAAGAGACCCAGTACTTC. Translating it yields CASSELGGGFQETQYF.

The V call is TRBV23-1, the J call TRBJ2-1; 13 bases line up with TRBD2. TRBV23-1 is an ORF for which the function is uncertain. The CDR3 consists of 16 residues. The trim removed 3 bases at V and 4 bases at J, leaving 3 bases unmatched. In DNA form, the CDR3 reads TGCGCCAGCAGTCACCAGGGACTAGCGGGGTACAATGAGCAGTTCTTC. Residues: CASSHQGLAGYNEQFF.

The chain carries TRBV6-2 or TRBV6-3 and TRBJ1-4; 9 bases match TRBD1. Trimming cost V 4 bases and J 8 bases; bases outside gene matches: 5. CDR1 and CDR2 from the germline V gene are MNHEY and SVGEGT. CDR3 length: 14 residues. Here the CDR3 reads CASSSGTGLEKLFF. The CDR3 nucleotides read TGTGCCAGCAGTTCCGGGACAGGGCTCGAAAAACTGTTTTTT.

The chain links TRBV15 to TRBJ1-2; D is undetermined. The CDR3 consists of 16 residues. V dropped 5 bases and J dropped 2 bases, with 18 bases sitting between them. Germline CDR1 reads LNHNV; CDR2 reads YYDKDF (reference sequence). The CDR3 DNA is TGTGCCACCAGCGGAAACCGGGAAGTTTTAAACTATGGCTACACCTTC. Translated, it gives CATSGNREVLNYGYTF.

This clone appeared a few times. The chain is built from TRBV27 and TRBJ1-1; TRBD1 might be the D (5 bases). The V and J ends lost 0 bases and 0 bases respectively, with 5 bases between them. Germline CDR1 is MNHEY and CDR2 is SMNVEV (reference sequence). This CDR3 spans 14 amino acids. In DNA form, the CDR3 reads TGTGCCAGCAGTTTATCACAGGTGAACACTGAAGCTTTCTTT. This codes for CASSLSQVNTEAFF.

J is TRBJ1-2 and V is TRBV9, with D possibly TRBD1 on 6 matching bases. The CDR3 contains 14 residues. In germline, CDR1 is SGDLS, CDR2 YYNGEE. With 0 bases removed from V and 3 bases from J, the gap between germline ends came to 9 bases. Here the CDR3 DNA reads TGTGCCAGCAGCGTAGGGGCAGGGGACTATGGCTACACCTTC. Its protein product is CASSVGAGDYGYTF.

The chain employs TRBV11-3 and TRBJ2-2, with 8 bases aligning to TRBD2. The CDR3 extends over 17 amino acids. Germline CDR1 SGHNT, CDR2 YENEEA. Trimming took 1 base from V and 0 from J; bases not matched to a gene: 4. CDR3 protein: CASSLVLGLANTGELFF. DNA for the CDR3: TGTGCCAGCAGCTTAGTCCTGGGACTAGCGAACACCGGGGAGCTGTTTTTT.

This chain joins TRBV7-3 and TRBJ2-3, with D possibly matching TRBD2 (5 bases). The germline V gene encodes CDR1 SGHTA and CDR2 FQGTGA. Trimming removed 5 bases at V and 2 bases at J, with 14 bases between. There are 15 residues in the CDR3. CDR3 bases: TGTGCCAGCAGCCAACTAGGGAGTGACACAGATACGCAGTATTTT. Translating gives CASSQLGSDTDTQYF.

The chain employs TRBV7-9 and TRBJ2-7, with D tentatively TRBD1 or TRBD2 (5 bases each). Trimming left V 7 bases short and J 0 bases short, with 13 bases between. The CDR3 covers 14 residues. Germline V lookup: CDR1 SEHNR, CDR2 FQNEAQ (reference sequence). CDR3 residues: CASTGQAYSYEQYF. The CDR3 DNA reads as TGTGCCAGCACGGGGCAGGCCTACTCCTACGAGCAGTACTTC.

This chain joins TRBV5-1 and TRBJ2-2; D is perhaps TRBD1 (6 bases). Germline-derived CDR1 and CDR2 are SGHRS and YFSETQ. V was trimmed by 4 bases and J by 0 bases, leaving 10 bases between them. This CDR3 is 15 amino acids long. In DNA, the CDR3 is TGCGCCAGCAGCCCCCGGACAGCGAACACCGGGGAGCTGTTTTTT. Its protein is CASSPRTANTGELFF.

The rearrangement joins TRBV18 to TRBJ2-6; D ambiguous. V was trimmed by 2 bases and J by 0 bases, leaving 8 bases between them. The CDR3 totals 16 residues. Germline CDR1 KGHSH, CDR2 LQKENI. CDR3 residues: CASSPTQLSGANVLTF. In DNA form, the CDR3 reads TGTGCCAGCTCACCAACACAGCTCTCTGGGGCCAACGTCCTGACTTTC.

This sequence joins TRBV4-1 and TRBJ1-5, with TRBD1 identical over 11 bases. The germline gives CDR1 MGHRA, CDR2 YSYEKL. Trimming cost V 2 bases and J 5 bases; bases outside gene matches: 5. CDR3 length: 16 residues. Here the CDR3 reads CASSQPDRGLDQPQHF. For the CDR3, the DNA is TGCGCCAGCAGCCAACCGGACAGGGGGCTCGATCAGCCCCAGCATTTT.

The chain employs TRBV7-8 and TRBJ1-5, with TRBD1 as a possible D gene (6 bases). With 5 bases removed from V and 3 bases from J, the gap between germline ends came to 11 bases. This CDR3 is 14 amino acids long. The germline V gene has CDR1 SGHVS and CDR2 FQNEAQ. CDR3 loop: CASSHRDTNQPQHF. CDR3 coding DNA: TGTGCCAGCAGCCATCGGGACACCAATCAGCCCCAGCATTTT. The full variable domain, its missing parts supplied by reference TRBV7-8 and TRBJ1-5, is GAGVSQSPRYKVAKRGQDVALRCDPISGHVSLFWYQQALGQGPEFLTYFQNEAQLDKSGLPSDRFFAERPEGSVSTLKIQRTQQEDSAVYLCASSHRDTNQPQHFGDGTRLSIL.

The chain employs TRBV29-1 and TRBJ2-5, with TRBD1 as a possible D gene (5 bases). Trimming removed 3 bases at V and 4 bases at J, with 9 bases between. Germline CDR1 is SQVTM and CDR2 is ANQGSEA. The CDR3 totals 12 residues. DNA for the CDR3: TGCAGCGTTGATCAGGGCAGAGAGACCCAGTACTTC. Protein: CSVDQGRETQYF.